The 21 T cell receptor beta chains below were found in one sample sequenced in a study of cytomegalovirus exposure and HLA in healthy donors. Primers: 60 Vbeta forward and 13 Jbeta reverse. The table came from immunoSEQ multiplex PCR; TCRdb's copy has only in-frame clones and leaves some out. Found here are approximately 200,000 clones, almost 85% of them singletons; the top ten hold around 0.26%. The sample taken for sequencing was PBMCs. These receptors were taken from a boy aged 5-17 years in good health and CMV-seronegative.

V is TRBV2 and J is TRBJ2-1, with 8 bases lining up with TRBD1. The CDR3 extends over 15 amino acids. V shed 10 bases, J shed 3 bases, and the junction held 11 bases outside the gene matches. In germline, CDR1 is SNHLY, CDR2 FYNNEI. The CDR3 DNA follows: TGTGCCACTTCCCAGGGGGCGCCTTTCTACAATGAGCAGTTCTTC. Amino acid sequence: CATSQGAPFYNEQFF.

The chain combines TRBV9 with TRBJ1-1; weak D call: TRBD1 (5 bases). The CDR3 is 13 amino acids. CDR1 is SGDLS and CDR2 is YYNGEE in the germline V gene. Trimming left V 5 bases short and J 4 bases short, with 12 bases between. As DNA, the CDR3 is TGTGCCAGCAGTCGGCAGGGAATCACTGAAGCTTTCTTT. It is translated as CASSRQGITEAFF. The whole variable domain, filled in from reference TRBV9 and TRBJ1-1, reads DSGVTQTPKHLITATGQRVTLRCSPRSGDLSVYWYQQSLDQGLQFLIQYYNGEERAKGNILERFSAQQFPDLHSELNLSSLELGDSALYFCASSRQGITEAFFGQGTRLTVV.

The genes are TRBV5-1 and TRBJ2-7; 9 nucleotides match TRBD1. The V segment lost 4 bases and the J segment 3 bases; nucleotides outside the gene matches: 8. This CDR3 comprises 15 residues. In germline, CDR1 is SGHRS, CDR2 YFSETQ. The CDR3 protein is CASSQGTGLDYEQYF. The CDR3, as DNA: TGCGCCAGCAGCCAAGGGACAGGGTTGGACTACGAGCAGTACTTC.

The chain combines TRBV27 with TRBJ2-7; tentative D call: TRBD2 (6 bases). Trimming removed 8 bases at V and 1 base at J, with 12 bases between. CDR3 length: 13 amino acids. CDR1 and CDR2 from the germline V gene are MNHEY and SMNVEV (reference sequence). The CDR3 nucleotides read TGTGCCAGCCGGAGGGCACCTTCCTACGAGCAGTACTTC. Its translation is CASRRAPSYEQYF.

The CDR3 reads CASSVDLAGLRTGELFF. CDR3 sequence (DNA): TGTGCCAGCAGCGTAGATCTGGCAGGGTTGAGGACCGGGGAGCTGTTTTTT. The chain employs TRBV9 and TRBJ2-2; tentatively, D is TRBD1 (5 bases). Trimming stripped 0 bases from V and 5 bases from J, with 17 bases between. Germline V gene data show CDR1 as SGDLS and CDR2 as YYNGEE. This CDR3 region has 17 residues.

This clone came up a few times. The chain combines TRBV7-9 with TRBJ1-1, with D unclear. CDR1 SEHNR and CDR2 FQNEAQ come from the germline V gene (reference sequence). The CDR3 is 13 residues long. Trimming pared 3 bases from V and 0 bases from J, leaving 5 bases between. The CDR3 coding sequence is TGTGCCAGCAGCTTTCAGGTGAACACTGAAGCTTTCTTT. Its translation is CASSFQVNTEAFF.

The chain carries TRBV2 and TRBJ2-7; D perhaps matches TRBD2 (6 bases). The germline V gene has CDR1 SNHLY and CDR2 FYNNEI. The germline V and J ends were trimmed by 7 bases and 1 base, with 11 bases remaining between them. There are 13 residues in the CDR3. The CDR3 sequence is CASTGAGSYEQYF. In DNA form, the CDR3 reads TGTGCCAGCACCGGGGCGGGATCCTACGAGCAGTACTTC. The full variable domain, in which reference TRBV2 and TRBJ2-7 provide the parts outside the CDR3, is EPEVTQTPSHQVTQMGQEVILRCVPISNHLYFYWYRQILGQKVEFLVSFYNNEISEKSEIFDDQFSVERPDGSNFTLKIRSTKLEDSAMYFCASTGAGSYEQYFGPGTRLTVT.

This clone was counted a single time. This CDR3 is CAISERQGAQETQYF. CDR3 bases: TGTGCCATCAGCGAGAGACAGGGGGCGCAGGAGACCCAGTACTTC. The chain couples TRBV10-3 to TRBJ2-5; TRBD1 agrees at 10 bases. This CDR3 contains 15 residues. Germline trimming cut 6 bases from V and 5 bases from J; bases unmatched to any gene: 9. The germline CDR1 and CDR2 sequences are ENHRY and SYGVKD.

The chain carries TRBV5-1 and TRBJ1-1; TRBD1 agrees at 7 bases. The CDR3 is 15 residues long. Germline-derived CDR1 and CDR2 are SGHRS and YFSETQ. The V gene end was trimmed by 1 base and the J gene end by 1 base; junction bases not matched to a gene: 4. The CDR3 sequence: CASSLRGQRNTEAFF. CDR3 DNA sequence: TGCGCCAGCAGCTTGAGGGGACAGAGGAACACTGAAGCTTTCTTT.

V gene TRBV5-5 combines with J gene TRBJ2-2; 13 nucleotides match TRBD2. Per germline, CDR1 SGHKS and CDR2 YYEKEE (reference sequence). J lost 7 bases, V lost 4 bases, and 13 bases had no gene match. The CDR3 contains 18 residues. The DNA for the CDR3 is TGTGCCAGCAGCCCAGCCGGGACTAGCGGGAATCGTGGCGGGGAGCTGTTTTTT. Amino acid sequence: CASSPAGTSGNRGGELFF.

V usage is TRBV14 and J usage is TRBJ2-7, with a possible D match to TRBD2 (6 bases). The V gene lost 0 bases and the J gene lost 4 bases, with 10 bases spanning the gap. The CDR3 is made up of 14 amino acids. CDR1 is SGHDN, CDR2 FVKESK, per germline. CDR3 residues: CASSQEGGPYEQYF. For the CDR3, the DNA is TGTGCCAGCAGCCAAGAGGGGGGACCATACGAGCAGTACTTC.

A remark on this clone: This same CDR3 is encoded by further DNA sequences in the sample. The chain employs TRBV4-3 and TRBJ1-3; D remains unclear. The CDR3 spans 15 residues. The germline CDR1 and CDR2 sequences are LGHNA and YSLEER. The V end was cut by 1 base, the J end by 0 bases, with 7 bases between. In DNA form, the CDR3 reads TGCGCCAGCAGCCAAGGGGCTGGCTCTGGAAACACCATATATTTT. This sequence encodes CASSQGAGSGNTIYF.

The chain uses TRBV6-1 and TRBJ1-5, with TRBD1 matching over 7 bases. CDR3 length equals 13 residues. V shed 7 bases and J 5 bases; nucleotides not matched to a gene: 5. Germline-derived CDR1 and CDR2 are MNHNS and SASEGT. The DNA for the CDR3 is TGTGCCAGCACCCGGACAGGCGATCAGCCCCAGCATTTT. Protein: CASTRTGDQPQHF.

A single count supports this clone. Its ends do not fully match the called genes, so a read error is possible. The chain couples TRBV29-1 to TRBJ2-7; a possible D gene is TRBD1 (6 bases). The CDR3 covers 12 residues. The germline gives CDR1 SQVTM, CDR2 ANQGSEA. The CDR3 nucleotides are TGCAGCGTTGACTCCGGGACAATCCTTTCGAAGTTC. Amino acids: CSVDSGTILSKF.

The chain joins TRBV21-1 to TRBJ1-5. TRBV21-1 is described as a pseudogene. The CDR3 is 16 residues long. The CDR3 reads CASSNGSYYSNQPQHF. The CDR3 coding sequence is TGTGCCAGCAGCAACGGCAGCTACTATAGCAATCAGCCCCAGCATTTT.

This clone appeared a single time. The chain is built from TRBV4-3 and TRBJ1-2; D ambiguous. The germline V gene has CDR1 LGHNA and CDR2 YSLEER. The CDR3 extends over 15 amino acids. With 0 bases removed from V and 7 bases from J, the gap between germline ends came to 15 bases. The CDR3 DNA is TGCGCCAGCAGCCAAGATTACCGGGGTACTGGTGGCTACACCTTC. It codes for CASSQDYRGTGGYTF.

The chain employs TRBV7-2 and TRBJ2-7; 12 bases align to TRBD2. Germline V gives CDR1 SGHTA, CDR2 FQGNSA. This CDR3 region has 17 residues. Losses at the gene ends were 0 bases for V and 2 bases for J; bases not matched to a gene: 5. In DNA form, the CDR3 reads TGTGCCAGCAGCTTAGCGGGGGGACTAGCGGGCCCCTACGAGCAGTACTTC. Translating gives CASSLAGGLAGPYEQYF.

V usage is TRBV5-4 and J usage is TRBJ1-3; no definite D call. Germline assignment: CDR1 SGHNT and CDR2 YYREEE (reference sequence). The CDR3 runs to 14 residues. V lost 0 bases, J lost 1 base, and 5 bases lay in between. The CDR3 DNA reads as TGTGCCAGCAGCTTGGAAGCGTCTGGAAACACCATATATTTT. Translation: CASSLEASGNTIYF.

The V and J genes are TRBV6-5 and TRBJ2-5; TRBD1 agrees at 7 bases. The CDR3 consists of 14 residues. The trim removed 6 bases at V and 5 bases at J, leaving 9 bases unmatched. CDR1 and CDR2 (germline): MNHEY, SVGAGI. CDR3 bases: TGTGCCAGCAGGTCTAGGGGGCAGGTGGAGACCCAGTACTTC. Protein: CASRSRGQVETQYF.

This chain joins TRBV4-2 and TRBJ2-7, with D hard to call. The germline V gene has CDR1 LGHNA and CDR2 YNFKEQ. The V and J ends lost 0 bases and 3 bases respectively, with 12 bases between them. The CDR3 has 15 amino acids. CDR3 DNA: TGTGCCAGCAGCCAAGATCTCGGAAACTACTACGAGCAGTACTTC. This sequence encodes CASSQDLGNYYEQYF.

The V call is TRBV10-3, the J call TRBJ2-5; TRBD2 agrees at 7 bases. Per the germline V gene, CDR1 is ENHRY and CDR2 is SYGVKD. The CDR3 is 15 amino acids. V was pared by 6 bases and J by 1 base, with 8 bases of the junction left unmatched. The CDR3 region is CAISEPSGTQETQYF. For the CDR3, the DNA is TGTGCCATCAGCGAGCCTAGCGGCACCCAAGAGACCCAGTACTTC.